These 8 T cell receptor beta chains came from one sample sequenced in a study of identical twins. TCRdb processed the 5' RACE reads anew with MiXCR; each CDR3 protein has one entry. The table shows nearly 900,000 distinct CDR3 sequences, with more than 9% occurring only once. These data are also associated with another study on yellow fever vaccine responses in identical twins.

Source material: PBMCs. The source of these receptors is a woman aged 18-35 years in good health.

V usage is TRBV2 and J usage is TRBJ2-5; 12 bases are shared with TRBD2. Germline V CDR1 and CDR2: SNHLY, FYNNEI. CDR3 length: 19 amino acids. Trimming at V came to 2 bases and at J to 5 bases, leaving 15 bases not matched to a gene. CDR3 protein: CASSEPARLAGGPRETQYF. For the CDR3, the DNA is TGTGCCAGCAGTGAACCGGCCCGTCTAGCGGGAGGGCCGCGTGAGACCCAGTACTTC.

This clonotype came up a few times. CDR3 DNA sequence: TGCAGCGTTGAAGGCGGGGGGGGCAAGGATGGCTACACCTTC. Protein sequence: CSVEGGGGKDGYTF. The chain joins TRBV29-1 to TRBJ1-2; tentative D call: TRBD1 (6 bases). V was trimmed by 1 base and J by 6 bases, leaving 15 bases between them. The germline V gene encodes CDR1 SQVTM and CDR2 ANQGSEA. The CDR3 has 14 amino acids.

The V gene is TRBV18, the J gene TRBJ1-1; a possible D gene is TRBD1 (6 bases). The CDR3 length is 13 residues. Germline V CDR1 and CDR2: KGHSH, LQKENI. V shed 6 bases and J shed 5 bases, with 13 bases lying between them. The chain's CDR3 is CASSPGEPTEAFF. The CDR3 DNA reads TGTGCCAGCTCCCCAGGGGAACCAACTGAAGCTTTCTTT.

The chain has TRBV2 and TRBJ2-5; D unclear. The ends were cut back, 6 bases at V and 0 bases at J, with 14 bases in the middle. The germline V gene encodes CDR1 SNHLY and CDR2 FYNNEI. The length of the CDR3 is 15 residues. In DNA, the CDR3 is TGTGCCAGCAGGGGTAGGACCCGGGACCAAGAGACCCAGTACTTC. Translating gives CASRGRTRDQETQYF.

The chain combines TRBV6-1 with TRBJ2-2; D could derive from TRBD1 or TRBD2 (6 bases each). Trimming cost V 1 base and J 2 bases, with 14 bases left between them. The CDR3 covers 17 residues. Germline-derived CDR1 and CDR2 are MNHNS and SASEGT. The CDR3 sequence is CASSEVARGANTGELFF. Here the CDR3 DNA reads TGTGCCAGCAGTGAAGTGGCAAGGGGGGCAAACACCGGGGAGCTGTTTTTT.

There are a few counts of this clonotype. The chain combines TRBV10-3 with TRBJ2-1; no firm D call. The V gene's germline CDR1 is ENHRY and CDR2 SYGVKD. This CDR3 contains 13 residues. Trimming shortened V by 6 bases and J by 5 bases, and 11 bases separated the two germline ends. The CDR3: CAIRDASNNEQFF. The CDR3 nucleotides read TGTGCCATCAGGGACGCGAGTAACAATGAGCAGTTCTTC.

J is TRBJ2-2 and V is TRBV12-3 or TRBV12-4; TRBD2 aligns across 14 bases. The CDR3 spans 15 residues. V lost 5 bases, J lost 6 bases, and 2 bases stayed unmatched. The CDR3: CASSRLAGGSGELFF. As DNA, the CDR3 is TGTGCCAGCAGTCGACTAGCGGGGGGGTCCGGGGAGCTGTTTTTT.

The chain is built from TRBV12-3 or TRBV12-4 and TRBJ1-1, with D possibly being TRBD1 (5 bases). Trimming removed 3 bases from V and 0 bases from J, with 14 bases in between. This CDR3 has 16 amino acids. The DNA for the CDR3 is TGTGCCAGCAGTTTCGGGAGGGGTAATATGAACACTGAAGCTTTCTTT. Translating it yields CASSFGRGNMNTEAFF.